The clone carrying this T cell receptor beta chain was detected ten times or more. Its matching antigen is unknown. This entry belongs to a study of T-cell reconstitution after alpha-beta-depleted transplantation in children. Broader study findings: Reported findings indicate that, about two months after transplant, alpha-beta T cells came from several hundred expanded clones, which were derived from non-depleted graft cells. Recipient T cells and thymic progenitors that survived gave rise to the high TCRbeta diversity observed at day 60 in some patients. At one year after transplant, newly produced T cells mostly accounted for T-cell counts and diversity.

V shed 7 bases and J shed 4 bases, with 17 bases lying between them. CDR3 length: 15 amino acids. Germline V gene sequence: CDR1 SGHVT, CDR2 SQSDAQ. TCRbeta library preparation incorporated unique molecular identifiers. TCRdb itself ran the PCR reads through MiXCR, one entry per CDR3 protein. The table shows some 76,000 distinct CDR3 sequences, with roughly a tenth occurring only once. The sample consisted of PBMCs, taken before TCRalphabeta/CD19-depleted stem cell transplant. The sequence came from a boy aged 5-17 years with acute myeloid leukemia, due to receive a stem cell transplant. This sequence joins TRBV7-4 and TRBJ2-1; D remains ambiguous. As DNA, the CDR3 is TGTGCCAGCACTCCCATGGACCGCTATTACAATGAGCAGTTCTTC. Amino acid sequence: CASTPMDRYYNEQFF.